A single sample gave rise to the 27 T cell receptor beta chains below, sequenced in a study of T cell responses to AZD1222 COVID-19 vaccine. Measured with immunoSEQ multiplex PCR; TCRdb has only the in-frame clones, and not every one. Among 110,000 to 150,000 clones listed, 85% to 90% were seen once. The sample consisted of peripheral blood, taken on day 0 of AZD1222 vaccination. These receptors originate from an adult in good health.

Written as DNA, the CDR3 is TGTGCCAGCTCACCACGGGACAGCTGGGACACCATATATTTT. Translating gives CASSPRDSWDTIYF. V is TRBV18 and J is TRBJ1-3; 7 bases are shared with TRBD1. The ends lost 1 base at V and 8 bases at J; junction bases unmatched: 5. Germline-derived CDR1 and CDR2 are KGHSH and LQKENI. The length of the CDR3 is 14 residues. Combining the CDR3 with reference TRBV18 and TRBJ1-3 gives the whole variable domain NAGVMQNPRHLVRRRGQEARLRCSPMKGHSHVYWYRQLPEEGLKFMVYLQKENIIDESGMPKERFSAEFPKEGPSILRIQQVVRGDSAAYFCASSPRDSWDTIYFGEGSWLTVV.

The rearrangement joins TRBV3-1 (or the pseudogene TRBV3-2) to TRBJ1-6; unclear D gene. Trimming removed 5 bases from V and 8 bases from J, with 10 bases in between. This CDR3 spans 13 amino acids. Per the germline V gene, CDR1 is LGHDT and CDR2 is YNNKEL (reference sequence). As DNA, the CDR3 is TGTGCCAGCAGCTTTCTGGGTGATTCACCCCTCCACTTT. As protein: CASSFLGDSPLHF.

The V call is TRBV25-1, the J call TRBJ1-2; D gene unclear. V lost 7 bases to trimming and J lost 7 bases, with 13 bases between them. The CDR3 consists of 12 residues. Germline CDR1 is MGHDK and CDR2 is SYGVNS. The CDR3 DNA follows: TGTGCCAGCAAAGGGATTTTGGGTGGCTACACCTTC. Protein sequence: CASKGILGGYTF.

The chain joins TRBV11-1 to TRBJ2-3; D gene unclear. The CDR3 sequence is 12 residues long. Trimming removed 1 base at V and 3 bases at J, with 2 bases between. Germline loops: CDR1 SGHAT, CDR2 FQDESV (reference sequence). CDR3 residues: CASSLETDTQYF. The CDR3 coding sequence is TGTGCCAGCAGCTTAGAAACAGATACGCAGTATTTT. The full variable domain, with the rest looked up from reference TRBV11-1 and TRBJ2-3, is EAEVAQSPRYKITEKSQAVAFWCDPISGHATLYWYRQILGQGPELLVQFQDESVVDDSQLPKDRFSAERLKGVDSTLKIQPAELGDSAMYLCASSLETDTQYFGPGTRLTVL.

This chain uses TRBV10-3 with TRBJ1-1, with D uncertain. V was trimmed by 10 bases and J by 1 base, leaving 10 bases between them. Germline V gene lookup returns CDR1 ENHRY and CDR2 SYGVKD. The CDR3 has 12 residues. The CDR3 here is CASKAANTEAFF. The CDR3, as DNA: TGTGCCAGCAAGGCAGCGAACACTGAAGCTTTCTTT.

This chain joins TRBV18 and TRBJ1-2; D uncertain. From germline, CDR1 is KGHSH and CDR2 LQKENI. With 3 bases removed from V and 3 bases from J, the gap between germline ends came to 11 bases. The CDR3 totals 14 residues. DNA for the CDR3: TGTGCCAGCTCACCCTCGGCGGGGTACTATGGCTACACCTTC. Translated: CASSPSAGYYGYTF.

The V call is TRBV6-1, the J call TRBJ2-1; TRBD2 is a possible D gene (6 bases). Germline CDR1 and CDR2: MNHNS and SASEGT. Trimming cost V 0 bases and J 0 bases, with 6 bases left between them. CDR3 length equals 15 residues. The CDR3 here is CASSEAGGSYNEQFF. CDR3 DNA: TGTGCCAGCAGTGAAGCGGGAGGCTCCTACAATGAGCAGTTCTTC.

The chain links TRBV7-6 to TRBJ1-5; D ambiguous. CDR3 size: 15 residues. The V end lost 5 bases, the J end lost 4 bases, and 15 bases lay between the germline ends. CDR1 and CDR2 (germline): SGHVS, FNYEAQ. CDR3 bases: TGTGCCAGCAGCCCCCAAAGCGGGCTAAATCAGCCCCAGCATTTT. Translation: CASSPQSGLNQPQHF.

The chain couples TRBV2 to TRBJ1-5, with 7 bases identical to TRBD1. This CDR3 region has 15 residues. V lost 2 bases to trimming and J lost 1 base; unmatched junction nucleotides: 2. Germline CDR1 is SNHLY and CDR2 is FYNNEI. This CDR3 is CASSENRGSNQPQHF. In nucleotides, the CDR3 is TGTGCCAGCAGTGAAAACAGGGGCAGCAATCAGCCCCAGCATTTT.

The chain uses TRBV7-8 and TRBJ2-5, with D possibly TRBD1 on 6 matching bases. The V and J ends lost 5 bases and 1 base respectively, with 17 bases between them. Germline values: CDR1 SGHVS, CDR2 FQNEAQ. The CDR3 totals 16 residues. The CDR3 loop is CASSPTRVRGQETQYF. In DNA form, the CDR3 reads TGTGCCAGCAGCCCCACCAGAGTCAGGGGCCAAGAGACCCAGTACTTC.

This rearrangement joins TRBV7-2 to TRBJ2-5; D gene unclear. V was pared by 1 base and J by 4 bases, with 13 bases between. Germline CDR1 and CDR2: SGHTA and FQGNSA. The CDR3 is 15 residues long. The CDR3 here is CASSLVGVGRETQYF. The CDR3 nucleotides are TGTGCCAGCAGCTTAGTTGGGGTAGGCCGAGAGACCCAGTACTTC.

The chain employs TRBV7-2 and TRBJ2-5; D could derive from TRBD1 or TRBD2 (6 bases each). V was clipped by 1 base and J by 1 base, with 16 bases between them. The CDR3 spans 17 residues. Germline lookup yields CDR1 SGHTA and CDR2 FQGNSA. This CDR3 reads CASSLVGTGAGQETQYF. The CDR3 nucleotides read TGTGCCAGCAGCTTAGTAGGCACGGGGGCGGGCCAAGAGACCCAGTACTTC.

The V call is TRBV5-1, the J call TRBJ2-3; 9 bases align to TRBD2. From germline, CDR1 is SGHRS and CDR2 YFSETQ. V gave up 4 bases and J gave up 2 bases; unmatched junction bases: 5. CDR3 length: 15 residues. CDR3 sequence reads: CASSQTSGHTDTQYF. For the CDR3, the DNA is TGCGCCAGCAGCCAGACTAGCGGACACACAGATACGCAGTATTTT.

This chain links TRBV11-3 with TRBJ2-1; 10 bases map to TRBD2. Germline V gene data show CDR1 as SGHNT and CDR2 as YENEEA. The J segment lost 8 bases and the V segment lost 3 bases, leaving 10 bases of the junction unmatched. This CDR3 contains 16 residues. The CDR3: CASSLRLAGAMHEQFF. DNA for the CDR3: TGTGCCAGCAGCTTGCGGCTAGCGGGAGCTATGCATGAGCAGTTCTTC.

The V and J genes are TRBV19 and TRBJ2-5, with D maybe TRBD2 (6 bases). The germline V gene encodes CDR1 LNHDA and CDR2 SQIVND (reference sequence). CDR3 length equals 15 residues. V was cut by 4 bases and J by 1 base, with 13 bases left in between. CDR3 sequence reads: CASSTSLAAQETQYF. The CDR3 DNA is TGTGCCAGTAGTACCTCACTAGCAGCCCAAGAGACCCAGTACTTC.

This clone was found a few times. The CDR3 region has the DNA TGTGCCAGCAGTCGGGACTGGAGCTCCTACAATGAGCAGTTCTTC. Protein: CASSRDWSSYNEQFF. The V and J genes are TRBV9 and TRBJ2-1, with D tentatively TRBD2 (6 bases). In germline, CDR1 is SGDLS, CDR2 YYNGEE. Trimming left V 5 bases short and J 0 bases short, with 12 bases between. CDR3 length equals 15 residues.

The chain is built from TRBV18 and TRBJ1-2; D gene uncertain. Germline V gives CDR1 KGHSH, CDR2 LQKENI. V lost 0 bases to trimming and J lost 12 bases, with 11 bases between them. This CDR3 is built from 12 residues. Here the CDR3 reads CASSPPTPGDTF. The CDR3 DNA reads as TGTGCCAGCTCACCACCGACTCCGGGTGACACCTTC.

The CDR3 coding sequence is TGTGCCACCAGCAGAGCGGAGATCTCCGGGGCCGGGTCTGGCTACACCTTC. Amino acids: CATSRAEISGAGSGYTF. J is TRBJ1-2 and V is TRBV15, with D perhaps matching TRBD1 (5 bases). CDR1 is LNHNV and CDR2 is YYDKDF in the germline V gene (reference sequence). This CDR3 comprises 17 residues. The ends were cut back, 1 base at V and 7 bases at J, with 22 bases in the middle.

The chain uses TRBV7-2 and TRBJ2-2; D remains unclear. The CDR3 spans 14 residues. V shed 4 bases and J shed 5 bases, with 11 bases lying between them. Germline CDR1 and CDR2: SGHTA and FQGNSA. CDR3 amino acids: CASSSDPSTGELFF. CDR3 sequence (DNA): TGTGCCAGCAGCTCTGACCCCTCGACCGGGGAGCTGTTTTTT.

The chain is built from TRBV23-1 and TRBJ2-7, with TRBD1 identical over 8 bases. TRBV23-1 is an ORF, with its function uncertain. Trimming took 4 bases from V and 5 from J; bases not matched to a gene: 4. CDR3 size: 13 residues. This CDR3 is CASSPKDRDEQYF. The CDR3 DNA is TGCGCCAGCAGTCCCAAGGACAGGGACGAGCAGTACTTC.

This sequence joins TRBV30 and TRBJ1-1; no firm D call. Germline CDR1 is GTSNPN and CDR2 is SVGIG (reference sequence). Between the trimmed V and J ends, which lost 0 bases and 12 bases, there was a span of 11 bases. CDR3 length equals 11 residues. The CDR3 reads CAWSVERRSFF. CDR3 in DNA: TGTGCCTGGAGTGTAGAGAGAAGGTCTTTCTTT.

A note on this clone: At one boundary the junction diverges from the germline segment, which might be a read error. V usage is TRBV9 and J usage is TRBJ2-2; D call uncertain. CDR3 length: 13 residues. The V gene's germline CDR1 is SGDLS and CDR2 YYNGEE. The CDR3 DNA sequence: TGTGTCAGCAGCGTAGCTGACACCGGGGAGCTGTTTTTT. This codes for CVSSVADTGELFF.

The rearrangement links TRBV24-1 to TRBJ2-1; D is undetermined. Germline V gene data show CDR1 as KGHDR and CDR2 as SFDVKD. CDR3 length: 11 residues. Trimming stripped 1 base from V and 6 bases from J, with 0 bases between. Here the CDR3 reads CATSDFNEQFF. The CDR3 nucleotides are TGTGCCACCAGTGATTTCAATGAGCAGTTCTTC.

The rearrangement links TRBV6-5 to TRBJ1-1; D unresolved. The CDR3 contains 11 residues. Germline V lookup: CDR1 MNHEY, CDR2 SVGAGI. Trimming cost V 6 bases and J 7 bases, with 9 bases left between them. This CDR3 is CASRTGFEAFF. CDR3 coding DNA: TGTGCCAGCAGGACCGGGTTTGAAGCTTTCTTT.

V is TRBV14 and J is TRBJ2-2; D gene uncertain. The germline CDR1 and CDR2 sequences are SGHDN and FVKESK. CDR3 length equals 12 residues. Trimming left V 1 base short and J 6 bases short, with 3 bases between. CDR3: CASSQASGELFF. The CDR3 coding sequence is TGTGCCAGCAGCCAAGCCTCCGGGGAGCTGTTTTTT. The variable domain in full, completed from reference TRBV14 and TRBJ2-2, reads EAGVTQFPSHSVIEKGQTVTLRCDPISGHDNLYWYRRVMGKEIKFLLHFVKESKQDESGMPNNRFLAERTGGTYSTLKVQPAELEDSGVYFCASSQASGELFFGEGSRLTVL.

The CDR3 reads CASSPTSGDNEQFF. CDR3 DNA sequence: TGTGCCAGCAGCCCGACTAGCGGCGACAATGAGCAGTTCTTC. The V gene is TRBV3-1 (or the pseudogene TRBV3-2), the J gene TRBJ2-1, with 9 bases fitting TRBD2. This CDR3 is 14 amino acids long. V was pared by 4 bases and J by 5 bases, with 3 bases of the junction left unmatched. CDR1 and CDR2 (germline): LGHDT, YNNKEL (reference sequence).

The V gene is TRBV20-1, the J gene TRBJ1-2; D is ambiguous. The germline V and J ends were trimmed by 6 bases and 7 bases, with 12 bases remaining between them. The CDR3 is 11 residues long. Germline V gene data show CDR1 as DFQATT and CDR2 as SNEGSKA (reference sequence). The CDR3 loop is CSAGRHSGYTF. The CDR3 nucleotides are TGCAGTGCCGGAAGACACTCTGGCTACACCTTC.